The 21 T cell receptor beta chains below come from one sample, sequenced in a study of OX40 agonist ivuxolimab in advanced cancers. Profiled with immunoSEQ multiplex PCR; TCRdb holds only in-frame clones, not every one. Of about 35,000 clones listed, 82% are singletons. The source material was CD4+ or CD8+ T cells sorted from blood, sampled in a trial of the OX40 agonist ivuxolimab. All receptors derive from an adult with an advanced solid tumor such as melanoma, head and neck, liver or kidney cancer.

J is TRBJ2-7 and V is TRBV7-8, with 12 bases that match TRBD1. The CDR3 loop spans 16 amino acids. The V gene's germline CDR1 is SGHVS and CDR2 FQNEAQ. V lost 6 bases, J lost 5 bases, and 11 bases stayed unmatched. The CDR3 bases are TGTGCCAGCAGACTCCAAGGGACAGGGGGCACGAACGAGCAGTACTTC. Residues: CASRLQGTGGTNEQYF.

This chain connects TRBV6-7 to TRBJ1-4, with TRBD1 as a possible D gene (5 bases). TRBV6-7 is given ORF status, its function remaining uncertain. Between the trimmed V and J ends, which lost 8 bases and 8 bases, there was a span of 24 bases. The CDR3 has 16 residues. The CDR3 DNA reads TGTGCCAGCGTTACCATCCGGGGCCGATTTATCGAAAAACTGTTTTTT. Translating gives CASVTIRGRFIEKLFF.

The rearrangement joins TRBV11-2 to TRBJ2-3; maybe TRBD2 (6 bases). The CDR3 loop spans 15 amino acids. V lost 3 bases and J lost 3, with 13 bases in between. CDR1 and CDR2 (germline): SGHAT, FQNNGV. CDR3 amino acids: CASSFSGGITDTQYF. As DNA, the CDR3 is TGTGCCAGCAGCTTCTCTGGCGGGATTACAGATACGCAGTATTTT. Complete variable domain (other parts from reference TRBV11-2 and TRBJ2-3): EAGVAQSPRYKIIEKRQSVAFWCNPISGHATLYWYQQILGQGPKLLIQFQNNGVVDDSQLPKDRFSAERLKGVDSTLKIQPAKLEDSAVYLCASSFSGGITDTQYFGPGTRLTVL.

This sequence joins TRBV6-5 and TRBJ2-2; D unclear. The CDR3 is 16 amino acids. V lost 0 bases and J lost 4, with 12 bases in between. Germline lookup yields CDR1 MNHEY and CDR2 SVGAGI. In DNA form, the CDR3 reads TGTGCCAGCAGTTACTCGATAGGTCAGGTCACCGGGGAGCTGTTTTTT. This sequence encodes CASSYSIGQVTGELFF.

The chain couples TRBV28 to TRBJ2-1; the D is unclear. CDR3 length equals 13 residues. Germline V lookup: CDR1 MDHEN, CDR2 SYDVKM. Trimming took 6 bases from V and 8 from J, leaving 14 bases between them. The CDR3 DNA is TGTGCCAGCAGCTCCACCGGTGATTATGAGCAGTTCTTC. This gives the protein CASSSTGDYEQFF.

The V call is TRBV6-5, the J call TRBJ2-1; 7 positions match TRBD1. The CDR3 is made up of 15 amino acids. With V trimmed by 5 bases and J by 4 bases, 8 bases remained unmatched. The germline V gene encodes CDR1 MNHEY and CDR2 SVGAGI. CDR3 sequence: CASSLAGTDYNEQFF. DNA for the CDR3: TGTGCCAGCAGTCTAGCCGGGACAGATTACAATGAGCAGTTCTTC.

The chain employs TRBV28 and TRBJ2-1, with a weak D call TRBD2 (6 bases). V was cut by 8 bases and J by 0 bases, with 14 bases left in between. CDR3 size: 15 residues. Germline V gives CDR1 MDHEN, CDR2 SYDVKM. DNA for the CDR3: TGTGCCAGCCTGGCGGGGCAGAGCTCCTACAATGAGCAGTTCTTC. This sequence encodes CASLAGQSSYNEQFF.

The rearrangement links TRBV6-1 to TRBJ1-3; 8 bases align to TRBD1. Germline assignment: CDR1 MNHNS and CDR2 SASEGT. With 8 bases clipped from V and 3 bases from J, the junction kept 6 bases outside the gene matches. The CDR3 sequence is 14 residues long. CDR3 loop: CASETGDGGNTIYF. The CDR3 DNA is TGTGCCAGCGAGACAGGGGATGGTGGAAACACCATATATTTT.

The chain recombines TRBV4-3 with TRBJ2-1; a weak D match, TRBD2 (6 bases). Looked up from germline, CDR1 is LGHNA and CDR2 is YSLEER. Trimming stripped 1 base from V and 5 bases from J, with 12 bases between. The CDR3 contains 15 residues. CDR3 coding DNA: TGCGCCAGCAGCCAAGGGCTAGCGACAGACAATGAGCAGTTCTTC. Its protein is CASSQGLATDNEQFF.

V and J are TRBV6-5 and TRBJ2-5, with 7 bases identical to TRBD1. The CDR3 contains 13 residues. The junction had 3 bases not matched to a gene; V was cut back by 7 bases and J by 1 base. Germline CDR1 reads MNHEY; CDR2 reads SVGAGI. The CDR3: CASTGQSQETQYF. As DNA, the CDR3 is TGTGCCAGCACGGGACAGTCCCAAGAGACCCAGTACTTC.

Written as DNA, the CDR3 is TGCGCCAGCAGCCAAGGGCAGGGACAGGGGTGGGAGCAGTACTTC. Encoded protein: CASSQGQGQGWEQYF. V usage is TRBV4-1 and J usage is TRBJ2-7; TRBD1 agrees at 10 bases. This CDR3 comprises 15 residues. After removal of 1 base from V and 7 bases from J, the junction contained 7 bases not matched to a gene. Per germline, CDR1 MGHRA and CDR2 YSYEKL.

V usage is TRBV6-4 and J usage is TRBJ2-3; TRBD2 matches 11 bases. CDR1 is MRHNA and CDR2 is SNTAGT in the germline V gene. V was pared by 0 bases and J by 2 bases, with 1 base of the junction left unmatched. CDR3 length: 16 amino acids. The CDR3 here is CASSDSSGRATDTQYF. The CDR3 coding sequence is TGTGCCAGCAGTGACTCTAGCGGGAGGGCCACAGATACGCAGTATTTT.

The chain couples TRBV9 to TRBJ1-4; 7 nucleotides match TRBD1. Germline CDR1 SGDLS, CDR2 YYNGEE. The CDR3 sequence is 15 residues long. V was pared by 3 bases and J by 2 bases, with 4 bases of the junction left unmatched. The CDR3 sequence: CASSGTGATNEKLFF. The CDR3 bases are TGTGCCAGCAGCGGAACAGGGGCCACTAATGAAAAACTGTTTTTT.

This chain joins TRBV7-9 and TRBJ2-1; D is uncertain. CDR1 is SEHNR and CDR2 is FQNEAQ in the germline V gene (reference sequence). The CDR3 sequence is 13 residues long. Trimming took off 5 bases at V and 6 bases at J, with 11 bases between the two ends. The CDR3 DNA reads TGTGCCAGCAGCCCGCTCGGCGTCAATGAGCAGTTCTTC. This codes for CASSPLGVNEQFF.

This chain uses TRBV9 with TRBJ2-3; 12 bases are shared with TRBD2. The CDR3 length is 19 residues. Per germline, CDR1 SGDLS and CDR2 YYNGEE. The ends lost 0 bases at V and 3 bases at J; junction bases unmatched: 11. CDR3 amino acids: CASSVATTLAGGRTDTQYF. For the CDR3, the DNA is TGTGCCAGCAGCGTAGCTACCACCCTAGCGGGGGGGAGGACAGATACGCAGTATTTT.

V is TRBV5-6 and J is TRBJ2-2; D call uncertain. The CDR3 totals 13 residues. CDR1 and CDR2 from the germline V gene are SGHDT and YYEEEE. The germline V and J ends were trimmed by 1 base and 6 bases, with 7 bases remaining between them. The CDR3 region is CASSLYSAGELFF. For the CDR3, the DNA is TGTGCCAGCAGCTTGTATTCGGCCGGGGAGCTGTTTTTT.

The chain has TRBV9 and TRBJ2-7; D is possibly TRBD1 (5 bases). Per germline, CDR1 SGDLS and CDR2 YYNGEE. Trimming left V 0 bases short and J 3 bases short, with 13 bases between. This CDR3 is 15 amino acids long. In nucleotides, the CDR3 is TGTGCCAGCAGCGTAGATTCAGGGCACAACTACGAGCAGTACTTC. Translating gives CASSVDSGHNYEQYF. Supplemented by reference TRBV9 and TRBJ2-7, the full variable domain reads DSGVTQTPKHLITATGQRVTLRCSPRSGDLSVYWYQQSLDQGLQFLIQYYNGEERAKGNILERFSAQQFPDLHSELNLSSLELGDSALYFCASSVDSGHNYEQYFGPGTRLTVT.

J is TRBJ1-5 and V is TRBV5-6; 8 positions agree with TRBD1. The CDR3 sequence is 16 residues long. Germline loops: CDR1 SGHDT, CDR2 YYEEEE. V shed 4 bases and J 7 bases; nucleotides not matched to a gene: 13. The CDR3 region is CASSRGNQGAWQPQHF. CDR3 coding DNA: TGTGCCAGCAGCCGAGGGAACCAGGGGGCATGGCAGCCCCAGCATTTT. Variable domain in full (rest from reference TRBV5-6 and TRBJ1-5): DAGVTQSPTHLIKTRGQQVTLRCSPKSGHDTVSWYQQALGQGPQFIFQYYEEEERQRGNFPDRFSGHQFPNYSSELNVNALLLGDSALYLCASSRGNQGAWQPQHFGDGTRLSIL.

The chain combines TRBV19 with TRBJ1-4, with TRBD1 matching over 9 bases. The CDR3 has 12 amino acids. J lost 14 bases, V lost 7 bases, and 8 bases had no gene match. Germline V lookup: CDR1 LNHDA, CDR2 SQIVND (reference sequence). CDR3 protein: CASIGTGRYLFF. The CDR3 nucleotides read TGTGCCAGTATCGGGACAGGGAGGTACCTGTTTTTT.

As to this clone: One junction end disagrees with the germline gene, perhaps due to a read error. The CDR3 bases are TGTGCTAGCAGCTTAGGGACAACACAAGAGACCCAGTACTTC. The encoded protein is CASSLGTTQETQYF. This chain links TRBV7-7 with TRBJ2-5, with a weak D call TRBD1 (6 bases). Germline V lookup: CDR1 SSHAT, CDR2 FNYEAQ (reference sequence). This CDR3 comprises 14 residues. The whole variable domain, filled in from reference TRBV7-7 and TRBJ2-5, reads GAGVSQSPRYKVTKRGQDVTLRCDPISSHATLYWYQQALGQGPEFLTYFNYEAQPDKSGLPSDRFSAERPEGSISTLTIQRTEQRDSAMYRCASSLGTTQETQYFGPGTRLLVL.

The rearrangement links TRBV13 to TRBJ2-3; D gene unclear. The germline V gene has CDR1 PRHDT and CDR2 FYEKMQ (reference sequence). The length of the CDR3 is 12 residues. V was pared by 5 bases and J by 3 bases, with 6 bases between. The CDR3 loop is CASSQITDTQYF. The DNA of the CDR3 is TGTGCCAGCAGCCAAATTACAGATACGCAGTATTTT.